These 24 T cell receptor beta chains came from one sample sequenced in a study of identical twins. TCRdb redid the calling of the 5' RACE reads with MiXCR, one entry per CDR3 protein. The sample lists 350,000 to 500,000 distinct CDR3 sequences, about 18% seen once, with more than 10% in the top ten. Sequences were obtained from naive T cells sorted from blood. These receptors were taken from a middle-aged man in good health.

This clonotype has more than one count but fewer than ten. This chain links TRBV21-1 with TRBJ2-7; the table calls TRBD1, which could not be checked here. TRBV21-1 is shown as a pseudogene. The CDR3 loop spans 14 amino acids. In DNA form, the CDR3 reads TGTGCCAGCAGCAACAGGGGAACATCATACGAGCAGTACTTC. Amino acid sequence: CASSNRGTSYEQYF.

This clonotype showed up just a few times. The chain recombines TRBV4-2 with TRBJ2-2; TRBD2 agrees at 7 bases. The germline V gene has CDR1 LGHNA and CDR2 YNFKEQ. The CDR3 loop spans 13 amino acids. J gave up 6 bases and V 4 bases, and 2 bases lay outside the gene matches. The CDR3 DNA follows: TGTGCCAGCAGCCCCGGACTAGCCGGGGAGCTGTTTTTT. Residues: CASSPGLAGELFF.

In its sample, this clonotype was seen a few times. The V call is TRBV20-1, the J call TRBJ2-2; 8 bases align to TRBD2. The V gene's germline CDR1 is DFQATT and CDR2 SNEGSKA (reference sequence). This CDR3 has 18 residues. V shed 3 bases and J 2 bases; nucleotides not matched to a gene: 14. CDR3 region: CSASQPGLAALNTGELFF. The CDR3 DNA reads as TGCAGTGCTAGCCAACCCGGACTAGCAGCCCTAAACACCGGGGAGCTGTTTTTT.

The chain uses TRBV12-3 or TRBV12-4 and TRBJ1-2, with a weak D call TRBD1 (5 bases). The length of the CDR3 is 14 residues. V dropped 9 bases and J dropped 0 bases, with 14 bases sitting between them. CDR3 protein: CASGALGANYGYTF. In nucleotides, the CDR3 is TGTGCCAGTGGGGCGTTGGGGGCTAACTATGGCTACACCTTC.

This clonotype occurred a few times. The chain combines TRBV19 with TRBJ1-2, with a tentative D call TRBD1 (6 bases). The CDR3 runs 11 residues. CDR1 is LNHDA and CDR2 is SQIVND in the germline V gene (reference sequence). The V end was cut by 11 bases, the J end by 4 bases, with 11 bases between. As DNA, the CDR3 is TGTGCCTCGGGACAACTCTATGGCTACACCTTC. As protein: CASGQLYGYTF.

This chain uses TRBV7-7 with TRBJ2-3; 11 bases align to TRBD2. The V gene's germline CDR1 is SSHAT and CDR2 FNYEAQ (reference sequence). This CDR3 is built from 16 residues. Trimming removed 3 bases from V and 5 bases from J; junction bases left unmatched: 7. CDR3 loop: CASSFVAGGPKDTQYF. The CDR3 coding sequence is TGTGCCAGCAGCTTTGTAGCGGGAGGGCCGAAAGATACGCAGTATTTT.

On this clonotype itself: This may come from a read error, since a much larger clone is one base off. DNA for the CDR3: TGCAGTGCTAGAACAGGTCCCCTTGGCGGGTACCTCTACAATGAGCAGTTCTTC. It is translated as CSARTGPLGGYLYNEQFF. This rearrangement joins TRBV20-1 to TRBJ2-1; either TRBD1 or TRBD2 may fit D (5 bases each). This CDR3 comprises 18 residues. V gave up 2 bases and J gave up 3 bases, with 23 bases separating them. Germline loops: CDR1 DFQATT, CDR2 SNEGSKA (reference sequence).

The chain uses TRBV5-4 and TRBJ2-1, with 8 bases matching TRBD1. This CDR3 contains 16 residues. The V segment lost 0 bases and the J segment 1 base; nucleotides outside the gene matches: 3. Germline V lookup: CDR1 SGHNT, CDR2 YYREEE (reference sequence). For the CDR3, the DNA is TGTGCCAGCAGCTTGGCAGGGACAGGATCCTACAATGAGCAGTTCTTC. This encodes CASSLAGTGSYNEQFF.

The rearrangement joins TRBV11-3 to TRBJ2-1; D may be TRBD2 (5 bases). Deletions cut 2 bases from V and 9 bases from J, with 17 bases between. The CDR3 contains 15 residues. Germline values: CDR1 SGHNT, CDR2 YENEEA. This CDR3 reads CASSLKPEVESEQFF. The CDR3 region has the DNA TGTGCCAGCAGCTTAAAACCGGAGGTGGAGAGTGAGCAGTTCTTC.

The chain uses TRBV20-1 and TRBJ2-1; no definite D call. The V gene's germline CDR1 is DFQATT and CDR2 SNEGSKA (reference sequence). Between the trimmed V and J ends, which lost 5 bases and 0 bases, there was a span of 14 bases. The CDR3 has 15 amino acids. CDR3 loop: CSASPESDSYNEQFF. In nucleotides, the CDR3 is TGCAGTGCTTCCCCCGAGAGTGACTCCTACAATGAGCAGTTCTTC.

This chain links TRBV15 with TRBJ2-6; D is ambiguous. Germline V CDR1 and CDR2: LNHNV, YYDKDF (reference sequence). CDR3 length: 16 amino acids. V lost 1 base and J lost 1, with 8 bases in between. For the CDR3, the DNA is TGTGCCACCAGCAGAGTAACAGTTTCTGGGGCCAACGTCCTGACTTTC. Protein: CATSRVTVSGANVLTF.

The chain uses TRBV5-5 and TRBJ1-1; 12 nucleotides match TRBD1. Looked up from germline, CDR1 is SGHKS and CDR2 is YYEKEE (reference sequence). With 4 bases clipped from V and 4 bases from J, the junction kept 11 bases outside the gene matches. This CDR3 has 17 residues. The CDR3 DNA sequence: TGTGCCAGCAGCAGTCCGGGACAGGGGGCCGGGGTCACTGAAGCTTTCTTT. Its protein is CASSSPGQGAGVTEAFF.

The chain is built from TRBV27 and TRBJ2-3, with TRBD2 identical over 7 bases. The J segment lost 5 bases and the V segment lost 5 bases, leaving 16 bases of the junction unmatched. Per germline, CDR1 MNHEY and CDR2 SMNVEV (reference sequence). The CDR3 loop spans 17 amino acids. The CDR3 sequence is CASSQRTSWTTRDTQYF. In nucleotides, the CDR3 is TGTGCCAGCAGTCAACGGACTAGTTGGACGACAAGAGATACGCAGTATTTT.

This clonotype was counted a few times. This chain connects TRBV20-1 to TRBJ2-5; the match to TRBD2 covers 10 bases. CDR3 length: 16 amino acids. V trimming: 3 bases; J trimming: 4 bases; junction bases outside the gene matches: 11. CDR1 DFQATT and CDR2 SNEGSKA come from the germline V gene (reference sequence). This CDR3 reads CSASVAAGGPGETQYF. In nucleotides, the CDR3 is TGCAGTGCTAGTGTGGCAGCGGGAGGGCCGGGAGAGACCCAGTACTTC.

This clonotype was seen a handful of times. The rearrangement links TRBV4-3 to TRBJ2-7; D gene unclear. V was pared by 1 base and J by 3 bases, with 7 bases between. CDR3 length: 13 residues. CDR1 is LGHNA and CDR2 is YSLEER in the germline V gene. The CDR3 spells CASSQVKGYEQYF. The CDR3 DNA is TGCGCCAGCAGCCAAGTTAAGGGCTACGAGCAGTACTTC.

This clonotype has more than one count but fewer than ten. This rearrangement joins TRBV27 to TRBJ2-1, with 9 bases fitting TRBD2. Germline lookup yields CDR1 MNHEY and CDR2 SMNVEV (reference sequence). The CDR3 runs 16 residues. J lost 0 bases, V lost 5 bases, and 5 bases had no gene match. As DNA, the CDR3 is TGTGCCAGCAGTACCCTAGCGGGAAGCTCCTACAATGAGCAGTTCTTC. It translates to CASSTLAGSSYNEQFF.

This clonotype was seen only a few times. CDR3 residues: CASSFDRLSPLHF. The CDR3 region has the DNA TGTGCCAGCAGCTTCGACCGACTTTCACCCCTCCACTTT. The V and J genes are TRBV7-9 and TRBJ1-6; D is unclear. V was trimmed by 3 bases and J by 9 bases, leaving 9 bases between them. Germline V gene sequence: CDR1 SEHNR, CDR2 FQNEAQ (reference sequence). This CDR3 is 13 amino acids long.

This clonotype was observed at least ten times. This chain uses TRBV12-3 or TRBV12-4 with TRBJ2-7; D gene ambiguous. There are 13 residues in the CDR3. Trimming removed 2 bases from V and 4 bases from J, with 9 bases in between. The CDR3 loop is CASSLRAEYEQYF. CDR3 DNA: TGTGCCAGCAGTTTAAGAGCAGAGTACGAGCAGTACTTC.

Ten or more counts support this clonotype. V usage is TRBV24-1 and J usage is TRBJ2-5; the D gene could be TRBD1 or TRBD2 (5 bases each). Germline V gene data show CDR1 as KGHDR and CDR2 as SFDVKD. CDR3 length: 16 amino acids. The ends were cut back, 0 bases at V and 4 bases at J, with 14 bases in the middle. The DNA of the CDR3 is TGTGCCACCAGTGATTTGCAAGGGACCCTGGGAGAGACCCAGTACTTC. Translation gives CATSDLQGTLGETQYF.

The table lists this clonotype with a few counts. The chain links TRBV7-8 to TRBJ2-6; D might be TRBD2 (6 bases). The CDR3 extends over 15 amino acids. V shed 6 bases and J shed 5 bases, with 14 bases lying between them. Per germline, CDR1 SGHVS and CDR2 FQNEAQ. The DNA for the CDR3 is TGTGCCAGCAGGAAGGCGGGGTTCTGGGCCAACGTCCTGACTTTC. It translates to CASRKAGFWANVLTF.

The chain couples TRBV5-1 to TRBJ2-3; D perhaps matches TRBD1 (5 bases). Germline loops: CDR1 SGHRS, CDR2 YFSETQ. The CDR3 is 14 residues long. V lost 0 bases, J lost 6 bases, and 11 bases lay in between. The CDR3 spells CASSLGTPKDTQYF. CDR3 nucleotide sequence: TGCGCCAGCAGCTTGGGGACACCCAAGGATACGCAGTATTTT.

The chain joins TRBV5-1 to TRBJ2-4; 7 positions agree with TRBD2. J lost 1 base, V lost 0 bases, and 4 bases had no gene match. This CDR3 is 16 amino acids long. Germline CDR1 reads SGHRS; CDR2 reads YFSETQ. The chain's CDR3 is CASSLAGGNAKNIQYF. The CDR3 DNA reads as TGCGCCAGCAGCTTGGCCGGGGGGAACGCCAAAAACATTCAGTACTTC.

This clonotype has ten or more counts. The CDR3 reads CASSSLAGDSNQPQHF. In nucleotides, the CDR3 is TGTGCCAGCAGCTCTTTAGCGGGGGATAGCAATCAGCCCCAGCATTTT. The V and J genes are TRBV5-5 and TRBJ1-5, with a weak D call TRBD1 (5 bases). Trimming cost V 3 bases and J 0 bases, with 13 bases left between them. CDR1 SGHKS and CDR2 YYEKEE come from the germline V gene (reference sequence). The CDR3 contains 16 residues.

This clonotype was recorded many times. The chain is built from TRBV28 and TRBJ1-2; D is undetermined. From germline, CDR1 is MDHEN and CDR2 SYDVKM. The CDR3 extends over 13 amino acids. Trimming cost V 7 bases and J 3 bases, with 12 bases left between them. The CDR3 DNA sequence: TGTGCCAGCAAGGTCACGAAGGACTATGGCTACACCTTC. This sequence encodes CASKVTKDYGYTF.